This is a list of T cell receptor beta chains from one sample in a study of siplizumab effects on memory and regulatory T cells. Using immunoSEQ multiplex PCR, the repertoire was profiled, and TCRdb retains in-frame clones only, with some absent. Among about 100,000 clones listed, about 91% were seen once. Material: CD4+ T cells sorted from blood. The source is a human donor in good health. CDR3s include the opening cysteine and the closing phenylalanine or tryptophan. A D gene is named only where the DNA matches it firmly. The size entry is marked missing in some rows and otherwise reads once, few, many or a size class.

D	length	size	V	J	DNA	CDR3
TRBD2	18	NA	TRBV27	TRBJ2-4	TGTGCCAGCAGTTCCGAGCCGCGGCGGGGGGGCTCCGAAAACATTCAGTACTTC	CASSSEPRRGGSENIQYF
NA	12	NA	TRBV5-6	TRBJ2-5	TGTGCCAGCAGCTTGTTAGGGGAGACCCAGTACTTC	CASSLLGETQYF
NA	16	NA	TRBV7-2	TRBJ1-4	TGTGCCAGCAGCTTAGTATCCAGGGTTACTAATGAAAAACTGTTTTTT	CASSLVSRVTNEKLFF
NA	13	NA	TRBV18	TRBJ2-5	TGTGCCAGCTCACTCTGGGAAGGCGAGACCCAGTACTTC	CASSLWEGETQYF
TRBD1	15	NA	TRBV5-6	TRBJ1-2	TGTGCCAGCAGTTTTGGACAGGGGGCGGACTATGGCTACACCTTC	CASSFGQGADYGYTF
TRBD1	15	NA	TRBV7-2	TRBJ1-1	TGTGCCAGCAGCTTCTCCGGGACAGGGATTACTGAAGCTTTCTTT	CASSFSGTGITEAFF
NA	15	NA	TRBV6-1	TRBJ1-3	TGTGCCAGCAGTGACCGTAGCTTCTCTGGAAACACCATATATTTT	CASSDRSFSGNTIYF
TRBD1	17	NA	TRBV4-2	TRBJ1-6	TGTGCCAGCAGCCAAAAGCTGGGACAGGGAAATAATTCACCCCTCCACTTT	CASSQKLGQGNNSPLHF
NA	13	NA	TRBV7-9	TRBJ1-1	TGTGCCAGCAGCTTAGTAGAAAGGGCTGAAGCTTTCTTT	CASSLVERAEAFF
NA	14	NA	TRBV28	TRBJ1-5	TGTGCCAGCTCCCTCGGACAGTTCAATCAGCCCCAGCATTTT	CASSLGQFNQPQHF
NA	14	NA	TRBV9	TRBJ2-4	TGTGCCAGCAGCGTAGTCCAGGGGCGATACATTCAGTACTTC	CASSVVQGRYIQYF
TRBD2	15	NA	TRBV19	TRBJ2-2	TGTGCCAGTTCTAGCGGGGGGGCGAACACCGGGGAGCTGTTTTTT	CASSSGGANTGELFF
NA	12	NA	TRBV4-1	TRBJ1-2	TGCGCCAGCAGCGGGGGGTTCTATGGCTACACCTTC	CASSGGFYGYTF
NA	14	NA	TRBV19	TRBJ2-2	TGTGCCAGTAGTATAGATCCGGCCGCCGGGGAGCTGTTTTTT	CASSIDPAAGELFF
NA	12	NA	TRBV5-1	TRBJ2-5	TGCGCCAGCAGCTTTTCTCTAGAGACCCAGTACTTC	CASSFSLETQYF
TRBD2	15	NA	TRBV5-5	TRBJ2-7	TGTGCCAGCAGCCCCGCGGGGGGGAGCTCCTACGAGCAGTACTTC	CASSPAGGSSYEQYF
TRBD1	16	NA	TRBV19	TRBJ1-5	TGTGCCAGTAGTATCCCCACAGGGGGAAGCAATCAGCCCCAGCATTTT	CASSIPTGGSNQPQHF
TRBD2	15	NA	TRBV5-3	TRBJ2-1	TGTGCCAGAAGCTTAAGGCGGGGGGGCCGGAATGAGCAGTTCTTC	CARSLRRGGRNEQFF
TRBD2	18	NA	TRBV9	TRBJ2-3	TGTGCCAGCAGCGTAGGATTAGGACTAGCGGGGGGGCCCGGTACGCAGTATTTT	CASSVGLGLAGGPGTQYF
TRBD2	15	NA	TRBV28	TRBJ2-3	TGTGCCAGCAGCCTACTAGCGGGGGGAGGAGATACGCAGTATTTT	CASSLLAGGGDTQYF
NA	12	NA	TRBV4-1	TRBJ2-3	TGCGCCAGCAGTCTAGCCACAGATACGCAGTATTTT	CASSLATDTQYF
NA	14	few	TRBV5-1	TRBJ1-1	TGCGCCAGCGGCCCCCTTGTGGGCAGCTCTGAAGCTTTCTTT	CASGPLVGSSEAFF
TRBD1	19	NA	TRBV12-5	TRBJ2-6	TGTGCTAGTGGTTTGGTACCCGGGACAGGGGGATATGGGGCCAACGTCCTGACTTTC	CASGLVPGTGGYGANVLTF
NA	15	NA	TRBV28	TRBJ2-1	TGTGCCAGCACTAATGGAGGCTGGTCCTACAATGAGCAGTTCTTC	CASTNGGWSYNEQFF
NA	16	once	TRBV7-2	TRBJ2-3	TGTGCCAGCAGCTTAGGTCTTGCGGGGGCCGCAGATACGCAGTATTTT	CASSLGLAGAADTQYF
TRBD2	14	NA	TRBV29-1	TRBJ2-1	TGCAGCGTTGAGCGGGGGGTCTCCTACAATGAGCAGTTCTTC	CSVERGVSYNEQFF
NA	16	NA	TRBV28	TRBJ2-1	TGTGCCAGCACATGGCGGGGGACAGTGGGTTACAATGAGCAGTTCTTC	CASTWRGTVGYNEQFF
TRBD2	14	NA	TRBV11-1	TRBJ2-3	TGTGCCAGCAGCTTACGGGGGGGGGCAGATACGCAGTATTTT	CASSLRGGADTQYF
NA	15	NA	TRBV4-3	TRBJ2-7	TGCGCCAGCAGCCAAGATGTAGGGCCTTCCTACGAGCAGTACTTC	CASSQDVGPSYEQYF
NA	11	NA	TRBV20-1	TRBJ2-2	TGCAGTGCTAAAGGGAACGGGGAGCTGTTTTTT	CSAKGNGELFF
NA	12	once	TRBV19	TRBJ1-4	TGTGCCACCGGGGGACCCAATGGAAAACTGTTTTTT	CATGGPNGKLFF
NA	14	NA	TRBV5-5	TRBJ1-2	TGTGCCAGCAGATTCTCAACAGGGAACTATGGCTACACCTTC	CASRFSTGNYGYTF
NA	13	NA	TRBV4-3	TRBJ2-5	TGCGCCAGCAGCCGGGCCTTCCAAGAGACCCAGTACTTC	CASSRAFQETQYF
NA	13	NA	TRBV6-4	TRBJ2-1	TGTGCCAGCAGTGGAGCAGCTCTGGGTGAGCAGTTCTTC	CASSGAALGEQFF
NA	16	NA	TRBV19	TRBJ2-6	TGTGCCAGTAGAGGGGGGGCCCTCTCTGGGGCCAACGTCCTGACTTTC	CASRGGALSGANVLTF
NA	14	NA	TRBV6-6	TRBJ1-4	TGTGCCAGCTCCAGGGTGCGGGATAATGAAAAACTGTTTTTT	CASSRVRDNEKLFF
TRBD1	13	NA	TRBV5-1	TRBJ1-4	TGCGCCAGCGGGGACAGGCCTAATGAAAAACTGTTTTTT	CASGDRPNEKLFF
TRBD1	14	NA	TRBV19	TRBJ1-1	TGTGCCAGTATCGAGACAGGGGGCCGAACTGAAGCTTTCTTT	CASIETGGRTEAFF
NA	14	NA	TRBV6-5	TRBJ2-5	TGTGCCAGCAGTTACGAGGGGTACCAAGAGACCCAGTACTTC	CASSYEGYQETQYF
NA	13	NA	TRBV30	TRBJ1-5	TGTGCCTGGAGTGGGCAGGGCAGTCAGCCCCAGCATTTT	CAWSGQGSQPQHF
NA	13	few	TRBV25-1	TRBJ1-1	TGTGCCAGCCAGCCATCGGGGGACCCTGAAGCTTTCTTT	CASQPSGDPEAFF
NA	14	NA	TRBV9	TRBJ1-2	TGTGCCAGCAGCCCCCTGGCGGCATCTGGTGGCTACACCTTC	CASSPLAASGGYTF
NA	17	once	TRBV6-1	TRBJ1-3	TGTGCCAGCAGTGGAGGTAGCGCAGGACGCGCTGGAAACACCATATATTTT	CASSGGSAGRAGNTIYF
NA	16	NA	TRBV2	TRBJ1-4	TGTGCCAGCAGTGAAGCGGGCACGGGATCGAACGAAAAACTGTTTTTT	CASSEAGTGSNEKLFF
TRBD2	19	NA	TRBV4-1	TRBJ2-5	TGCGCCAGCAGCCAAGATCATTACGCTAGCGGGGGGCCCCAAGAGACCCAGTACTTC	CASSQDHYASGGPQETQYF
NA	12	NA	TRBV10-1	TRBJ1-4	TGCGCCAGCGGCGACTGGGCCGGGGAACTGTTTTTT	CASGDWAGELFF
TRBD2	15	NA	TRBV5-1	TRBJ2-1	TGCGCCAGCAGCTTGGCCCCGGGGGGGCTTAATGAGCAGTTCTTC	CASSLAPGGLNEQFF
NA	16	NA	TRBV6-5	TRBJ1-6	TGTGCCAGCAGTTACTACTGGGAATCAGACAATTCACCCCTCCACTTT	CASSYYWESDNSPLHF
TRBD2	14	NA	TRBV4-3	TRBJ2-1	TGCGCCAGCAGCCCTCGGGAGCGGGGGGATGAGCAGTTCTTC	CASSPRERGDEQFF
NA	14	NA	TRBV27	TRBJ2-7	TGTGCCAGCAGTTTAGGGAACGGGGCCTACGAGCAGTACTTC	CASSLGNGAYEQYF
NA	15	NA	TRBV11-2	TRBJ2-1	TGTGCCAGCCGCAGATGGGGGACCCCGTACAATGAGCAGTTCTTC	CASRRWGTPYNEQFF
NA	13	NA	TRBV2	TRBJ2-5	TGTGCCAGCACTACAGTCAACCAAGAGACCCAGTACTTC	CASTTVNQETQYF
NA	15	once	TRBV6-4	TRBJ1-6	TGTGCCAGCAGTGAGCGACTCACGCCCGATTCACCCCTCCACTTT	CASSERLTPDSPLHF
NA	12	NA	TRBV7-2	TRBJ1-5	TGTGCCAGCAGCTTACCCAATCAGCCCCAGCATTTT	CASSLPNQPQHF
NA	15	NA	TRBV7-2	TRBJ1-1	TGTGCCAGCAGCTTATTCGCGGGGTTAGGGACTGAAGCTTTCTTT	CASSLFAGLGTEAFF
NA	14	NA	TRBV5-5	TRBJ1-6	TGTGCCAGCAGCTTGATCTCTTATAATTCACCCCTCCACTTT	CASSLISYNSPLHF
NA	13	NA	TRBV19	TRBJ1-3	TGTGCCAGTGGACTTTCCTCTGGAAACACCATATATTTT	CASGLSSGNTIYF